The 26 T cell receptor beta chains presented below share a single source sample, sequenced in a study of blood T cell repertoires in COVID-19. Only in-frame clones appear in the TCRdb table, and some are missing; sequencing was by immunoSEQ multiplex PCR. Of 150,000 to 200,000 clones listed, 74% are singletons. Input material: peripheral blood. The receptor set was obtained from a woman aged 80 or older with acute or convalescent COVID-19.

The chain combines TRBV27 with TRBJ1-6; 9 bases match TRBD1. Germline V gene data show CDR1 as MNHEY and CDR2 as SMNVEV (reference sequence). The CDR3 totals 15 residues. Trimming took 5 bases from V and 10 from J; bases not matched to a gene: 9. This CDR3 reads CASSRGDREISPLHF. The CDR3 DNA follows: TGTGCCAGCAGTCGGGGGGACAGGGAGATCTCACCCCTCCACTTT.

V and J are TRBV5-1 and TRBJ1-5; D remains unclear. V dropped 0 bases and J dropped 6 bases, with 13 bases sitting between them. Germline CDR1 reads SGHRS; CDR2 reads YFSETQ. The CDR3 length is 15 residues. The chain's CDR3 is CASSLAPGSGQPQHF. CDR3 DNA sequence: TGCGCCAGCAGCTTGGCCCCGGGATCGGGTCAGCCCCAGCATTTT.

The chain is built from TRBV2 and TRBJ1-2; D is possibly TRBD1 (5 bases). The CDR3 has 14 residues. Trimming took 2 bases from V and 5 from J, leaving 12 bases between them. CDR1 SNHLY and CDR2 FYNNEI come from the germline V gene. Here the CDR3 reads CASSEMGGEYGYTF. The CDR3 DNA reads TGTGCCAGCAGTGAAATGGGGGGAGAGTATGGCTACACCTTC.

The rearrangement uses TRBV6-5 and TRBJ2-1, with 8 bases fitting TRBD2. CDR1 MNHEY and CDR2 SVGAGI come from the germline V gene. This CDR3 has 11 residues. After removal of 10 bases from V and 7 bases from J, the junction contained 3 bases not matched to a gene. The CDR3 DNA reads as TGTGCCACGACGGGGGGGAATGAGCAGTTCTTC. Its translation is CATTGGNEQFF.

The rearrangement joins TRBV7-2 to TRBJ2-1, with 7 bases identical to TRBD2. The CDR3 length is 14 residues. The germline CDR1 and CDR2 sequences are SGHTA and FQGNSA. V shed 5 bases and J 5 bases; nucleotides not matched to a gene: 6. The DNA of the CDR3 is TGTGCCAGCAGCCGGGGGGACTTGAACAATGAGCAGTTCTTC. Translating it yields CASSRGDLNNEQFF.

The chain uses TRBV5-1 and TRBJ2-7; D unresolved. V was trimmed by 4 bases and J by 5 bases, leaving 13 bases between them. CDR1 and CDR2 from the germline V gene are SGHRS and YFSETQ. This CDR3 region has 13 residues. The CDR3 here is CASSTQRLHEQYF. The CDR3 DNA follows: TGCGCCAGCAGCACCCAGCGTTTACACGAGCAGTACTTC.

This clone appeared a single time. The genes are TRBV19 and TRBJ1-3; D perhaps matches TRBD1 (5 bases). V was pared by 5 bases and J by 0 bases, with 14 bases between. This CDR3 is built from 16 residues. Germline V gene data show CDR1 as LNHDA and CDR2 as SQIVND (reference sequence). The CDR3 loop is CASSAPGLSSGNTIYF. In nucleotides, the CDR3 is TGTGCCAGTAGTGCCCCGGGACTCAGCTCTGGAAACACCATATATTTT. Complete variable domain (other parts from reference TRBV19 and TRBJ1-3): DGGITQSPKYLFRKEGQNVTLSCEQNLNHDAMYWYRQDPGQGLRLIYYSQIVNDFQKGDIAEGYSVSREKKESFPLTVTSAQKNPTAFYLCASSAPGLSSGNTIYFGEGSWLTVV.

The V call is TRBV19, the J call TRBJ1-1; perhaps TRBD1 as D (6 bases). CDR3 length: 14 residues. V lost 3 bases, J lost 2 bases, and 10 bases lay in between. Germline assignment: CDR1 LNHDA and CDR2 SQIVND (reference sequence). The CDR3 here is CASSMSDSNTEAFF. The CDR3 DNA reads as TGTGCCAGTAGTATGTCGGACAGCAACACTGAAGCTTTCTTT.

The rearrangement uses TRBV7-9 and TRBJ2-3; 7 bases map to TRBD2. Germline V CDR1 and CDR2: SEHNR, FQNEAQ (reference sequence). The CDR3 has 14 residues. V dropped 4 bases and J dropped 2; count of bases not matched to a gene: 3. The CDR3: CASSSGGNTDTQYF. In DNA form, the CDR3 reads TGTGCCAGCAGCTCCGGGGGGAACACAGATACGCAGTATTTT.

The chain has TRBV28 and TRBJ1-5, with TRBD1 as a possible D gene (6 bases). V was shortened by 10 bases and J by 2 bases, with 21 bases between the two germline ends. The CDR3 totals 16 residues. Germline V gene lookup returns CDR1 MDHEN and CDR2 SYDVKM. This chain's CDR3 is CATQQLTHRGNQPQHF. The CDR3 DNA sequence: TGTGCCACACAGCAGTTAACCCACAGGGGCAATCAGCCCCAGCATTTT.

The chain employs TRBV5-1 and TRBJ1-2; D perhaps matches TRBD1 (6 bases). Trimming left V 4 bases short and J 6 bases short, with 13 bases between. This CDR3 spans 13 amino acids. Germline V lookup: CDR1 SGHRS, CDR2 YFSETQ. The CDR3 nucleotides read TGCGCCAGCAGCGTAACAGGGTCGGATGGCTACACCTTC. This encodes CASSVTGSDGYTF.

This sequence joins TRBV29-1 and TRBJ1-1, with a weak D call TRBD1 (5 bases). Germline V gene lookup returns CDR1 SQVTM and CDR2 ANQGSEA. CDR3 length: 14 residues. Trimming took off 7 bases at V and 0 bases at J, with 15 bases between the two ends. The CDR3 DNA follows: TGCAGCGCCGACGGACAACCCATGAACACTGAAGCTTTCTTT. It specifies CSADGQPMNTEAFF.

This chain joins TRBV6-2 or TRBV6-3 and TRBJ2-5, with 8 bases fitting TRBD1. Trimming cost V 5 bases and J 5 bases; bases outside gene matches: 13. Germline-derived CDR1 and CDR2 are MNHEY and SVGEGT. This CDR3 is built from 16 residues. As DNA, the CDR3 is TGTGCCAGCAGTAAAGGCCTGGACAGGGTCAGTGAGACCCAGTACTTC. Translating gives CASSKGLDRVSETQYF.

The chain employs TRBV27 and TRBJ1-2; a weak D match, TRBD1 (6 bases). Trimming took off 3 bases at V and 5 bases at J, with 10 bases between the two ends. Germline lookup yields CDR1 MNHEY and CDR2 SMNVEV (reference sequence). The CDR3 length is 13 residues. CDR3 region: CASSFNTGYGYTF. As DNA, the CDR3 is TGTGCCAGCAGTTTTAATACAGGGTATGGCTACACCTTC.

The CDR3 DNA sequence: TGTGCCAGCAGCTTACTAGCGGGAGATACGCAGTATTTT. Its protein is CASSLLAGDTQYF. The V and J genes are TRBV7-3 and TRBJ2-3, with 8 positions matching TRBD2. The V gene end was trimmed by 2 bases and the J gene end by 5 bases; junction bases not matched to a gene: 0. The CDR3 contains 13 residues. Germline CDR1 and CDR2: SGHTA and FQGTGA.

J is TRBJ1-1 and V is TRBV5-1, with D maybe TRBD1 (6 bases). Trimming removed 5 bases from V and 1 base from J, with 9 bases in between. The germline gives CDR1 SGHRS, CDR2 YFSETQ. The CDR3 covers 13 residues. CDR3 residues: CASSRQENTEAFF. CDR3 bases: TGCGCCAGCAGTAGACAGGAGAACACTGAAGCTTTCTTT.

The chain uses TRBV2 and TRBJ1-2, with 9 positions matching TRBD1. Germline CDR1 SNHLY, CDR2 FYNNEI. The junction had 6 bases not matched to a gene; V was cut back by 6 bases and J by 4 bases. The CDR3 runs 14 residues. CDR3 sequence: CASRRPGQGYGYTF. CDR3 bases: TGTGCCAGCAGGCGACCGGGACAGGGCTATGGCTACACCTTC.

This chain links TRBV6-5 with TRBJ1-5; TRBD1 agrees at 7 bases. V shed 6 bases, J shed 2 bases, and the junction held 7 bases outside the gene matches. This CDR3 contains 15 residues. Germline V gene data show CDR1 as MNHEY and CDR2 as SVGAGI. In DNA form, the CDR3 reads TGTGCCAGCAGACGACAGGGAGGTGGCAATCAGCCCCAGCATTTT. Translating it yields CASRRQGGGNQPQHF.

The V and J genes are TRBV19 and TRBJ1-4; possible D gene TRBD1, 6 bases. The CDR3 loop spans 13 amino acids. V lost 4 bases and J lost 7, with 10 bases in between. Germline V CDR1 and CDR2: LNHDA, SQIVND (reference sequence). CDR3 in DNA: TGTGCCAGTAGTACCACAGGGACTGAAAAACTGTTTTTT. Its protein is CASSTTGTEKLFF.

This clone has only one observation. At one of its ends the junction is not consistent with the germline gene, which may arise from a read error. The DNA of the CDR3 is TGTGCCAGCAGTACCTCTCGGGGTTTCGACTTT. Encoded protein: CASSTSRGFDF. The chain recombines TRBV28 with TRBJ1-6, with D unresolved. CDR3 length: 11 amino acids. Germline values: CDR1 MDHEN, CDR2 SYDVKM.

J is TRBJ2-7 and V is TRBV10-3, with D perhaps matching TRBD2 (6 bases). V lost 2 bases and J lost 5, with 13 bases in between. Germline-derived CDR1 and CDR2 are ENHRY and SYGVKD. The CDR3 is made up of 14 amino acids. In nucleotides, the CDR3 is TGTGCCATCAGTGAGAATATGTCGGGAGACGAGCAGTACTTC. Protein: CAISENMSGDEQYF.

The chain links TRBV6-5 to TRBJ2-5; 8 nucleotides align to TRBD2. Trimming took 4 bases from V and 4 from J; bases not matched to a gene: 11. Germline CDR1 MNHEY, CDR2 SVGAGI. CDR3 length: 16 amino acids. Here the CDR3 reads CASSSYGGRFRETQYF. The DNA for the CDR3 is TGTGCCAGCAGTTCTTACGGCGGGAGGTTTCGAGAGACCCAGTACTTC.

The chain uses TRBV11-2 and TRBJ2-1; 8 bases fit TRBD2. The germline V gene has CDR1 SGHAT and CDR2 FQNNGV. The CDR3 covers 15 residues. The V segment lost 5 bases and the J segment 7 bases; nucleotides outside the gene matches: 10. The chain's CDR3 is CASSQLAGTDNEQFF. CDR3 sequence (DNA): TGTGCCAGCAGCCAATTAGCGGGAACGGATAATGAGCAGTTCTTC. The full variable domain, its missing parts supplied by reference TRBV11-2 and TRBJ2-1, is EAGVAQSPRYKIIEKRQSVAFWCNPISGHATLYWYQQILGQGPKLLIQFQNNGVVDDSQLPKDRFSAERLKGVDSTLKIQPAKLEDSAVYLCASSQLAGTDNEQFFGPGTRLTVL.

This clone was recorded once. The chain uses TRBV7-9 and TRBJ1-1; D remains ambiguous. CDR3 length equals 13 residues. The V gene's germline CDR1 is SEHNR and CDR2 FQNEAQ (reference sequence). Deletions cut 5 bases from V and 9 bases from J, with 16 bases between. As DNA, the CDR3 is TGTGCCAGCAGCCCGAATTCGAACACCCAAGCTTTCTTT. This gives the protein CASSPNSNTQAFF.

The chain has TRBV2 and TRBJ1-6; D gene ambiguous. The CDR3 consists of 14 residues. Germline V lookup: CDR1 SNHLY, CDR2 FYNNEI. V was clipped by 6 bases and J by 10 bases, with 16 bases between them. The chain's CDR3 is CASRAVGSESPLHF. The CDR3 region has the DNA TGTGCCAGCAGAGCGGTGGGGTCAGAATCACCCCTCCACTTT.

This rearrangement joins TRBV27 to TRBJ2-7; D is possibly TRBD2 (6 bases). There are 14 residues in the CDR3. Looked up from germline, CDR1 is MNHEY and CDR2 is SMNVEV (reference sequence). V lost 5 bases and J lost 1, with 12 bases in between. CDR3 sequence: CASSEPGLSYEQYF. CDR3 coding DNA: TGTGCCAGCAGTGAACCGGGACTTTCCTACGAGCAGTACTTC.